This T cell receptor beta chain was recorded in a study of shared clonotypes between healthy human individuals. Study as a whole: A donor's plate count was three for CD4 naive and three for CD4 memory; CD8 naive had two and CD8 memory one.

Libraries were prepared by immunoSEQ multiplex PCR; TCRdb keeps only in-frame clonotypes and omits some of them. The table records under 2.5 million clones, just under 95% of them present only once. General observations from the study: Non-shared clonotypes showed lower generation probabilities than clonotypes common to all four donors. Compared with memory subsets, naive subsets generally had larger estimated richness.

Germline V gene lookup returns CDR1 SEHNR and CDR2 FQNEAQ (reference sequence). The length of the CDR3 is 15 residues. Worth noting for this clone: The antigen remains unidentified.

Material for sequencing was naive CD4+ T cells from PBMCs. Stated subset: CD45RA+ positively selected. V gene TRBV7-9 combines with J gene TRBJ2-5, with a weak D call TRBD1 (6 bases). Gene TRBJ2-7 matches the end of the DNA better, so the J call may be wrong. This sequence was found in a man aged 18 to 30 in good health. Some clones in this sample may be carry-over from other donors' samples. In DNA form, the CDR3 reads TGTGCCAGCAGCTTAGATTCCCCAGGGGTCCGCGAGCAGTACTTC. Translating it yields CASSLDSPGVREQYF.